These 4 T cell receptor beta chains originate from one sample sequenced in a study of blood T cell repertoires in COVID-19. Produced via immunoSEQ multiplex PCR; TCRdb's table is partial and in-frame only. The sample holds hundreds of thousands of clones, about four fifths seen once. Material: peripheral blood. The source of these receptors is an elderly man with acute or convalescent COVID-19.

This clone was seen a few times. This chain connects TRBV7-2 to TRBJ2-3; tentative D call: TRBD2 (5 bases). This CDR3 spans 18 amino acids. With 5 bases removed from V and 1 base from J, the gap between germline ends came to 22 bases. CDR1 SGHTA and CDR2 FQGNSA come from the germline V gene. The CDR3 region has the DNA TGTGCCAGCAGCCCCCGAGGGCGGGCCGCTATAGGCACAGATACGCAGTATTTT. This sequence encodes CASSPRGRAAIGTDTQYF.

The V call is TRBV19, the J call TRBJ2-1; D possibly corresponds to TRBD1 (5 bases). V lost 4 bases and J 9 bases, leaving 16 bases between the germline ends. There are 14 residues in the CDR3. Per the germline V gene, CDR1 is LNHDA and CDR2 is SQIVND (reference sequence). CDR3 DNA sequence: TGTGCCAGTAGTACCCAGACAGTTAAGAGTGAGCAGTTCTTC. Residues: CASSTQTVKSEQFF.

The chain recombines TRBV27 with TRBJ2-1, with 8 bases matching TRBD2. J gave up 3 bases and V 7 bases, and 5 bases lay outside the gene matches. Germline V gives CDR1 MNHEY, CDR2 SMNVEV (reference sequence). The CDR3 is made up of 14 amino acids. CDR3 nucleotide sequence: TGTGCCAGCACCGAGGCGGGGGGCTACAATGAGCAGTTCTTC. Amino acid sequence: CASTEAGGYNEQFF.

This chain connects TRBV5-6 to TRBJ1-1; D might be TRBD1 (5 bases). V was cut by 3 bases and J by 1 base, with 16 bases left in between. The germline V gene has CDR1 SGHDT and CDR2 YYEEEE. The CDR3 extends over 16 amino acids. The CDR3 spells CASSSVRRQKNTEAFF. CDR3 in DNA: TGTGCCAGCAGCTCGGTTAGGAGACAGAAGAACACTGAAGCTTTCTTT.